This T cell receptor (beta chain) was recorded in a study of cytomegalovirus exposure and HLA in healthy donors. The CDR3 extends over 14 amino acids. CDR1 and CDR2 from the germline V gene are MNHEY and SMNVEV (reference sequence). The junction had 8 bases not matched to a gene; V was cut back by 6 bases and J by 10 bases. Both 60 Vbeta primers and 13 Jbeta primers went into the PCR. TCRdb's copy holds only in-frame clones and misses some; the assay was immunoSEQ multiplex PCR. The sample carries approximately 120,000 clones, over 60% recorded once. The clonotype originates from a man in his sixties in good health and CMV-seropositive. V and J are TRBV27 and TRBJ1-6, with TRBD1 matching over 8 bases. The sample taken for sequencing was PBMCs. CDR3 amino acids: CASRVTGGQSPLHF. The CDR3 nucleotides read TGTGCCAGCAGAGTAACAGGGGGACAATCACCCCTCCACTTT.